This T cell receptor (beta chain) was identified during a study of response to subunit inactivated influenza vaccine (dated by TCRdb to about 2018). For context, the study as a whole: The study used deep quantitative T cell receptor repertoire profiling to track responses to a trivalent subunit inactivated influenza vaccine.

This clonotype was counted at least ten times. Its antigen is not yet known. The sample holds no much larger clone one base away, and base qualities are not on file. Points the paper makes about the study in general: The authors suggested that each seasonal influenza vaccination may recruit only a limited number of new T cells.

The V and J ends are trimmed by 6 bases and 0 bases, leaving 18 bases between them. CDR1 SQVTM and CDR2 ANQGSEA are derived from the germline V gene. Including cysteine and phenylalanine, the CDR3 has 16 amino acids. The kept DNA is CDR3 alone, 48 bases in frame from the first base. Library prep was done by RT-PCR. These reads were obtained on an Illumina HiSeq 2500. TCRdb reworked the public reads: Q25 trimming with fastp, MiXCR clone assembly, productive beta chains retained. Every entry covers one CDR3 protein and lists the most common genes and DNA from its rows. For this sample there are around 850,000 distinct CDR3 sequences; around 18% appear just once. The leading ten clones occupy roughly 10% of the sample.

The chain couples TRBV29-1 to TRBJ2-1, with the D call perhaps TRBD1 or TRBD2, as 5 bases match in each case. The sequencing here drew on PBMCs from blood, taken less than 6 days after vaccination. This TCR came from a man aged 45-65 years who received an inactivated influenza vaccine. Donor details come from another sample of the same person, matched by shared clones. CDR3 protein: CSVMGVAEDSYNEQFF. At the DNA level, the sequence is TGCAGCGTCATGGGGGTGGCGGAGGACTCCTACAATGAGCAGTTCTTC.